In this sample, the clone carrying this T cell receptor (beta chain) turned up a few times. This entry comes from a study of T-cell reconstitution after alpha-beta-depleted transplantation in children. Preparing the TCRbeta library involved the use of unique molecular identifiers. A single record per CDR3 protein comes from TCRdb applying MiXCR to the PCR reads. The sample has approximately 400,000 distinct CDR3 sequences, roughly 11% seen once. The CDR3 spans 15 residues. Unmatched junction bases numbered 7, after V lost 5 bases and J lost 3 bases. In germline, CDR1 is LGHDT, CDR2 YNNKEL (reference sequence).

This chain connects TRBV3-1 to TRBJ2-1, with 7 bases that match TRBD1. The receptor was isolated from a human donor who donated a stem cell graft to a child with acute myeloid leukemia. Sequences were derived from PBMCs from the stem cell graft donor, sampled from the stem cell graft. The CDR3 DNA reads TGTGCCAGCAGCGAGACGGGACAGAACTACAATGAGCAGTTCTTC. Protein: CASSETGQNYNEQFF.